These 19 T cell receptor beta chains were all obtained from the same sample, sequenced in a study of regulatory T cells in long-lasting Graves disease. Arm-PCR of CDR3 regions and iRepertoire HTBI primers were the basis on which TCR beta libraries were built. TCRdb re-analysed the multiplex PCR reads in MiXCR, keeping a single row per CDR3 protein. This sample has about 430,000 distinct CDR3 sequences; roughly 23% occur once, and the top ten carry approximately 14%. As for time point: persistent/refractory GD, antithyroid drugs over 5 years with positive TRAb. RNA extracted from PBMCs served as the sequencing template. The material was peripheral blood mononuclear cells (PBMCs), obtained when the disease was refractory, from a patient treated with antithyroid drugs. The receptor set was obtained from a female donor with Graves disease.

This clonotype was observed at least ten times. The genes are TRBV28 and TRBJ1-1, with 9 bases that match TRBD1. The trim removed 3 bases at V and 1 base at J, leaving 3 bases unmatched. Looked up from germline, CDR1 is MDHEN and CDR2 is SYDVKM. This CDR3 region has 15 residues. The CDR3 nucleotides are TGTGCCAGCAGTTTGTCGGACAGGGGGAACACTGAAGCTTTCTTT. It translates to CASSLSDRGNTEAFF.

This clonotype has ten or more counts. This rearrangement joins TRBV28 to TRBJ1-6; D is unclear. The CDR3 loop spans 12 amino acids. Germline CDR1 is MDHEN and CDR2 is SYDVKM. V lost 6 bases and J lost 11, with 11 bases in between. The CDR3 region is CASRPNKAPLHF. DNA for the CDR3: TGTGCCAGCAGGCCCAACAAGGCACCCCTCCACTTT.

This chain uses TRBV7-3 with TRBJ2-1; 10 nucleotides agree with TRBD2. J lost 5 bases, V lost 4 bases, and 5 bases had no gene match. This CDR3 is 15 amino acids long. CDR1 is SGHTA, CDR2 FQGTGA, per germline. CDR3 in amino acids: CASSSGLAKNNEQFF. In DNA form, the CDR3 reads TGTGCCAGCAGCTCGGGACTAGCGAAGAACAATGAGCAGTTCTTC.

The chain links TRBV27 to TRBJ1-6, with D tentatively TRBD1 (6 bases). Per germline, CDR1 MNHEY and CDR2 SMNVEV (reference sequence). Trimming removed 6 bases at V and 14 bases at J, with 17 bases between. The CDR3 totals 13 residues. CDR3 DNA sequence: TGTGCCAGCAGCAAACCGCAGGGGTTCTCCCTCCACTTT. Translated: CASSKPQGFSLHF.

This clonotype was counted at least ten times. The chain couples TRBV12-3 or TRBV12-4 to TRBJ2-7, with no clear D. V gave up 5 bases and J gave up 3 bases, with 11 bases separating them. This CDR3 spans 13 amino acids. This CDR3 is CASSTYLGYEQYF. CDR3 sequence (DNA): TGTGCCAGCAGTACTTATTTGGGCTACGAGCAGTACTTC.

Comments on this clonotype: The junction and the germline gene differ at one end; a read error may be behind it. This rearrangement joins TRBV20-1 to TRBJ2-5; TRBD2 is a possible D gene (6 bases). This CDR3 region has 13 residues. Germline V gives CDR1 DFQATT, CDR2 SNEGSKA (reference sequence). CDR3 loop: CSAEYERVEIQYF. The CDR3, as DNA: TGCAGTGCGGAATACGAGCGGGTAGAGATCCAGTACTTC.

At least ten counts were recorded for this clonotype. This chain connects TRBV20-1 to TRBJ2-7; D is perhaps TRBD2 (6 bases). Trimming removed 1 base from V and 2 bases from J, with 12 bases in between. The CDR3 spans 14 residues. From germline, CDR1 is DFQATT and CDR2 SNEGSKA (reference sequence). Here the CDR3 DNA reads TGCAGTGCTAGAGTATGGGACTCACCCTACGAGCAGTACTTC. Protein product: CSARVWDSPYEQYF.

This clonotype was picked up one time. With a much larger clone just one base away, this may be a read error. The conserved phenylalanine or tryptophan is not found at the CDR3 terminus, so this likely reflects a read error. The chain has TRBV29-1 and TRBJ2-5; TRBD1 is a possible D gene (6 bases). This CDR3 spans 13 amino acids. V lost 0 bases to trimming and J lost 5 bases, with 10 bases between them. Germline V gene data show CDR1 as SQVTM and CDR2 as ANQGSEA. The CDR3 DNA is TGCAGCGTTGAAGAGAACAGGGTTGAGACCCAGTACTCC. This translates into CSVEENRVETQYS.

The chain recombines TRBV5-1 with TRBJ2-1; D gene uncertain. CDR1 SGHRS and CDR2 YFSETQ come from the germline V gene. Trimming took off 7 bases at V and 6 bases at J, with 14 bases between the two ends. CDR3 length: 13 residues. The CDR3 reads CASRFSGPNEQFF. The CDR3 DNA reads TGCGCCAGCCGATTCTCTGGTCCCAATGAGCAGTTCTTC. The complete variable domain, with remaining parts taken from reference TRBV5-1 and TRBJ2-1, reads KAGVTQTPRYLIKTRGQQVTLSCSPISGHRSVSWYQQTPGQGLQFLFEYFSETQRNKGNFPGRFSGRQFSNSRSEMNVSTLELGDSALYLCASRFSGPNEQFFGPGTRLTVL.

In its sample, this clonotype was seen a few times. This rearrangement joins TRBV2 to TRBJ2-3, with 7 bases matching TRBD2. V gave up 5 bases and J gave up 4 bases; unmatched junction bases: 3. The germline V gene has CDR1 SNHLY and CDR2 FYNNEI. This CDR3 comprises 13 residues. The CDR3 DNA reads TGTGCCAGCAGTCGACTAGCCTCAGATACGCAGTATTTT. Amino acids: CASSRLASDTQYF. Looking up the rest from reference TRBV2 and TRBJ2-3 gives the full variable domain: EPEVTQTPSHQVTQMGQEVILRCVPISNHLYFYWYRQILGQKVEFLVSFYNNEISEKSEIFDDQFSVERPDGSNFTLKIRSTKLEDSAMYFCASSRLASDTQYFGPGTRLTVL.

Written as DNA, the CDR3 is TGTGCCAGCAGCCAAGAGCCCCAGGCGGGGGCGAAGGGGGAGCTGTTTTTT. Its protein is CASSQEPQAGAKGELFF. The chain links TRBV3-1 to TRBJ2-2, with D tentatively TRBD2 (7 bases). Germline-derived CDR1 and CDR2 are LGHDT and YNNKEL (reference sequence). The CDR3 spans 17 residues. Trimming cost V 0 bases and J 8 bases, with 19 bases left between them.

The genes are TRBV6-1 and TRBJ2-7; 12 bases line up with TRBD1. CDR1 is MNHNS, CDR2 SASEGT, per germline. The CDR3 consists of 16 residues. Losses at the gene ends were 5 bases for V and 2 bases for J; bases not matched to a gene: 7. The CDR3 is CASSRIGTGGPYEQYF. The CDR3 nucleotides read TGTGCCAGCAGTAGGATCGGGACAGGGGGCCCCTACGAGCAGTACTTC.

Only a few counts were recorded for this clonotype. V gene TRBV10-3 combines with J gene TRBJ1-4, with D possibly being TRBD1 (5 bases). V lost 2 bases and J lost 8, with 9 bases in between. This CDR3 is 13 amino acids long. Germline V CDR1 and CDR2: ENHRY, SYGVKD. Written as DNA, the CDR3 is TGTGCCATCAGTGAGGACAGTCAAGAAAAACTGTTTTTT. Translation: CAISEDSQEKLFF.

The chain couples TRBV20-1 to TRBJ1-4; D is ambiguous. This CDR3 spans 13 amino acids. The V gene lost 0 bases and the J gene lost 8 bases, with 10 bases spanning the gap. Germline lookup yields CDR1 DFQATT and CDR2 SNEGSKA (reference sequence). The CDR3 DNA is TGCAGTGCTAGAGATATGGCGCGCGAAAAACTGTTTTTT. Its translation: CSARDMAREKLFF.

This clonotype has more than one count but fewer than ten. This chain joins TRBV7-2 and TRBJ2-3; 12 nucleotides align to TRBD2. The CDR3 is made up of 16 amino acids. The germline V gene encodes CDR1 SGHTA and CDR2 FQGNSA. J gave up 3 bases and V 3 bases, and 4 bases lay outside the gene matches. CDR3: CASSLQTSGSTDTQYF. The CDR3 nucleotides are TGTGCCAGCAGCTTGCAGACTAGCGGGAGTACAGATACGCAGTATTTT.

The V gene is TRBV10-3, the J gene TRBJ1-5; D is unclear. The CDR3 runs to 14 residues. V was cut by 3 bases and J by 7 bases, with 13 bases left in between. Germline-derived CDR1 and CDR2 are ENHRY and SYGVKD. CDR3 coding DNA: TGTGCCATCAGTGATTTGTTGGGAGAACAGCCCCAGCATTTT. As protein: CAISDLLGEQPQHF.

This sequence joins TRBV4-1 and TRBJ1-5, with D possibly matching TRBD1 (6 bases). The V gene lost 4 bases and the J gene lost 5 bases, with 18 bases spanning the gap. This CDR3 is built from 16 residues. Germline-derived CDR1 and CDR2 are MGHRA and YSYEKL. The CDR3 protein is CASSPTTGTFYQPQHF. In DNA form, the CDR3 reads TGCGCCAGCAGCCCAACTACCGGGACATTTTATCAGCCCCAGCATTTT.

This clonotype showed up just a few times. The rearrangement uses TRBV2 and TRBJ1-6; no clear D gene. The germline gives CDR1 SNHLY, CDR2 FYNNEI. The germline V and J ends were trimmed by 5 bases and 0 bases, with 20 bases remaining between them. The CDR3 sequence is 19 residues long. CDR3 coding DNA: TGTGCCAGCAGTCTCCCTGTTGGGGATACCAGCTCCTATAATTCACCCCTCCACTTT. Translating it yields CASSLPVGDTSSYNSPLHF.

This clonotype has just a few counts. J is TRBJ1-3 and V is TRBV25-1; the D is unclear. The CDR3 has 17 amino acids. Trimming stripped 0 bases from V and 0 bases from J, with 12 bases between. Per germline, CDR1 MGHDK and CDR2 SYGVNS. DNA for the CDR3: TGTGCCAGCAGTGAATATGACCCGCTAAGCTCTGGAAACACCATATATTTT. Amino acid sequence: CASSEYDPLSSGNTIYF.